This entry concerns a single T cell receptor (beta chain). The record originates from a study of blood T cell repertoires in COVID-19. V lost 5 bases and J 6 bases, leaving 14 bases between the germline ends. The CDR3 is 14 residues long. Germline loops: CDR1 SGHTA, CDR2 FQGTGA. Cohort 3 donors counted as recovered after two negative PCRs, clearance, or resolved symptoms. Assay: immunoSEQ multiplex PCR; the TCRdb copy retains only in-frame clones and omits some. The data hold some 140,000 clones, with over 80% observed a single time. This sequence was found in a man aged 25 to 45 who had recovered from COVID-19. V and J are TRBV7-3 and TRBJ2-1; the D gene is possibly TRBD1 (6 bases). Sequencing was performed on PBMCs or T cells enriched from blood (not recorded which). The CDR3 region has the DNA TGTGCCAGCAGCCAACTGACAGGTAGCAATGAGCAGTTCTTC. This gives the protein CASSQLTGSNEQFF.